Listed below are T cell receptor beta chains from one sample, sequenced in a study of identical twins. One entry per CDR3 protein results from TCRdb running MiXCR on the 5' RACE reads. The table shows 240,000 or so distinct CDR3 sequences, with more than 9.5% occurring only once. These records were also assigned to another study, of yellow fever vaccine responses in identical twins.

The sample consisted of memory (CD45RO+) T cells sorted from blood. These receptors originate from a young woman in good health. The CDR3 runs from the conserved cysteine through the conserved F or W. Fields, in order: J gene, D gene, V gene, clone size, CDR3 protein, CDR3 DNA. The D gene is left open where the match is weak. Only part of the rows carry a size: once, few, many, or a class if the clone is expanded.

J: TRBJ2-1; D: TRBD1; V: TRBV3-1; size: many; CDR3: CASSQGSTGGPNEQFF; DNA: TGTGCCAGCAGCCAAGGTTCAACAGGGGGCCCGAATGAGCAGTTCTTC
J: TRBJ2-7; D: NA; V: TRBV29-1; size: many; CDR3: CSVEEGYEQYF; DNA: TGCAGCGTTGAAGAGGGCTACGAGCAGTACTTC
J: TRBJ2-7; D: TRBD1; V: TRBV4-2; size: many; CDR3: CASSQVGTVYEQYF; DNA: TGTGCCAGCAGCCAAGTGGGGACAGTATACGAGCAGTACTTC
J: TRBJ2-3; D: TRBD1; V: TRBV29-1; size: many; CDR3: CSARQGRSDTQYF; DNA: TGCAGCGCCCGACAGGGGAGGTCCGATACGCAGTATTTT
J: TRBJ2-3; D: NA; V: TRBV5-6; size: few; CDR3: CASSPQGRSTDTQYF; DNA: TGTGCCAGCAGTCCCCAAGGCAGAAGCACAGATACGCAGTATTTT
J: TRBJ2-7; D: NA; V: TRBV2; size: many; CDR3: CASSEAGQLYEQYF; DNA: TGTGCCAGCAGTGAAGCCGGACAACTGTACGAGCAGTACTTC
J: TRBJ2-7; D: NA; V: TRBV5-1; size: few; CDR3: CASSFQGRTYEQYF; DNA: TGCGCCAGCAGCTTCCAGGGCCGAACCTACGAGCAGTACTTC
J: TRBJ2-7; D: TRBD1; V: TRBV20-1; size: few; CDR3: CSATKAPGTGNEQYF; DNA: TGCAGTGCTACAAAAGCGCCCGGGACAGGGAACGAGCAGTACTTC
J: TRBJ1-1; D: TRBD1; V: TRBV7-2; size: few; CDR3: CASSGRGGNTEAFF; DNA: TGTGCCAGCAGCGGCAGGGGGGGAAACACTGAAGCTTTCTTT
J: TRBJ2-1; D: NA; V: TRBV2; size: NA; CDR3: CASTGSYNEQFF; DNA: TGTGCCAGCACAGGGTCCTACAATGAGCAGTTCTTC
J: TRBJ2-7; D: TRBD1; V: TRBV5-1; size: NA; CDR3: CASSPGQTYYF; DNA: TGCGCCAGCAGCCCGGGACAGACCTACTACTTC
J: TRBJ2-1; D: NA; V: TRBV6-1; size: NA; CDR3: CASTTWTGSYNEQFF; DNA: TGTGCCAGCACCACTTGGACTGGCTCCTACAATGAGCAGTTCTTC
J: TRBJ1-1; D: TRBD1; V: TRBV5-1; size: many; CDR3: CASSSRGLDTEAFF; DNA: TGCGCCAGCAGCTCCAGGGGGCTCGATACTGAAGCTTTCTTT
J: TRBJ2-3; D: NA; V: TRBV27; size: few; CDR3: CASSLNAGTYSTDTQYF; DNA: TGTGCCAGCAGTTTAAATGCAGGGACGTATAGCACAGATACGCAGTATTTT
J: TRBJ2-7; D: NA; V: TRBV10-3; size: many; CDR3: CAISDTRQGSYEQYF; DNA: TGTGCCATCAGTGATACTCGGCAGGGGAGTTACGAGCAGTACTTC
J: TRBJ2-1; D: NA; V: TRBV19; size: NA; CDR3: CASSSAGPGTITSF; DNA: TGTGCCAGTAGTTCGGCGGGACCGGGGACGATTACCTCCTTC
J: TRBJ2-1; D: TRBD2; V: TRBV7-9; size: many; CDR3: CASSFSGASSYNEQFF; DNA: TGTGCCAGCAGCTTTAGCGGGGCTAGCTCCTACAATGAGCAGTTCTTC
J: TRBJ2-4; D: NA; V: TRBV7-9; size: NA; CDR3: CASSLPGRGAKNIQYF; DNA: TGTGCCAGCAGCTTACCCGGCCGGGGGGCCAAAAACATTCAGTACTTC
J: TRBJ2-2; D: TRBD1; V: TRBV6-1; size: many; CDR3: CASSEQGVNTGELFF; DNA: TGTGCCAGCAGTGAACAGGGGGTTAACACCGGGGAGCTGTTTTTT
J: TRBJ1-1; D: TRBD1; V: TRBV2; size: many; CDR3: CASSLTGQNTEAFF; DNA: TGTGCCAGCAGTTTGACAGGGCAGAACACTGAAGCTTTCTTT
J: TRBJ1-5; D: NA; V: TRBV6-4; size: few; CDR3: CAIGAGQGGGQPQHF; DNA: TGTGCCATCGGGGCGGGGCAGGGAGGTGGTCAGCCCCAGCATTTT
J: TRBJ2-5; D: NA; V: TRBV7-8; size: NA; CDR3: CASSLRLPRETQYF; DNA: TGTGCCAGCAGCTTACGGCTGCCGAGGGAGACCCAGTACTTC